Listed here are 7 T cell receptor beta chains from one sample, sequenced in a study of preoperative IRX-2 immunotherapy in early breast cancer. Treatment in this sample: preoperative locoregional IRX-2 cytokine immunotherapy. Clones were read by immunoSEQ multiplex PCR, and TCRdb kept only the in-frame ones, dropping some. The sample carries roughly 5,100 clones, around 64% recorded once. The sample was tumor tissue, taken before IRX-2 immunotherapy. The receptors originated from a human donor with breast cancer.

The V and J genes are TRBV7-1 and TRBJ2-3, with a possible D match to TRBD2 (6 bases). TRBV7-1 carries the ORF label, with uncertain function. Between the trimmed V and J ends, which lost 4 bases and 0 bases, there was a span of 14 bases. The CDR3 covers 16 residues. CDR3 sequence: CASSLVGDFSTDTQYF. As DNA, the CDR3 is TGTGCCAGCAGCTTGGTCGGGGACTTCAGCACAGATACGCAGTATTTT.

This clone was seen a few times. This rearrangement joins TRBV11-3 to TRBJ1-2, with 9 bases identical to TRBD1. J gave up 8 bases and V 5 bases, and 9 bases lay outside the gene matches. In germline, CDR1 is SGHNT, CDR2 YENEEA. The CDR3 is made up of 14 amino acids. CDR3 nucleotide sequence: TGTGCCAGCAGCCCGACAACAGGGGGCTTGGGCTACACCTTC. Translated: CASSPTTGGLGYTF.

The rearrangement joins TRBV6-8 to TRBJ2-7; TRBD2 is a possible D gene (5 bases). The germline V gene has CDR1 MNHGY and CDR2 SAAAGT. Trimming removed 6 bases from V and 2 bases from J, with 14 bases in between. The CDR3 length is 14 residues. This CDR3 is CASRPTLAPYEQYF. In DNA form, the CDR3 reads TGTGCCAGCAGACCGACGCTAGCCCCCTACGAGCAGTACTTC.

CDR3 sequence: CASSIGYSYEQYF. The CDR3 DNA reads TGTGCCAGTAGTATCGGGTACTCCTACGAGCAGTACTTC. The chain uses TRBV19 and TRBJ2-7; the D is unclear. With 3 bases removed from V and 0 bases from J, the gap between germline ends came to 6 bases. Germline assignment: CDR1 LNHDA and CDR2 SQIVND (reference sequence). The CDR3 totals 13 residues.

CDR3 bases: TGTGCCAGCTCACCAGGGACTAGCGAGCAGTACTTC. Its translation: CASSPGTSEQYF. The J gene is TRBJ2-7, the V gene TRBV18, with 8 positions matching TRBD2. After removal of 2 bases from V and 6 bases from J, the junction contained 0 bases not matched to a gene. The CDR3 consists of 12 residues. The germline gives CDR1 KGHSH, CDR2 LQKENI. Supplemented by reference TRBV18 and TRBJ2-7, the full variable domain reads NAGVMQNPRHLVRRRGQEARLRCSPMKGHSHVYWYRQLPEEGLKFMVYLQKENIIDESGMPKERFSAEFPKEGPSILRIQQVVRGDSAAYFCASSPGTSEQYFGPGTRLTVT.

This clone was counted only a few times. The chain joins TRBV6-8 to TRBJ2-5; TRBD2 matches 12 bases. The CDR3 totals 16 residues. V lost 5 bases to trimming and J lost 4 bases; unmatched junction nucleotides: 8. The V gene's germline CDR1 is MNHGY and CDR2 SAAAGT. The CDR3 nucleotides read TGTGCCAGCAGTATCGGACTAGCGGGAATCGTAGAGACCCAGTACTTC. This encodes CASSIGLAGIVETQYF.

The chain joins TRBV6-8 to TRBJ2-1; 14 bases agree with TRBD2. Germline CDR1 MNHGY, CDR2 SAAAGT. V shed 5 bases and J 3 bases; nucleotides not matched to a gene: 0. The CDR3 is 15 amino acids. The CDR3 loop reads CASSGLAGGYNEQFF. CDR3 DNA sequence: TGTGCCAGCAGTGGACTAGCGGGAGGCTACAATGAGCAGTTCTTC.